This is a list of T cell receptor beta chains from one sample in a study of cytomegalovirus exposure and HLA in healthy donors. The data were produced by immunoSEQ multiplex PCR, yet TCRdb's version contains in-frame clones alone and is incomplete. The table records under 250,000 clones, approximately 85% of them present only once. Sequences were obtained from PBMCs. All receptors come from a woman between 35 and 50 years old in good health and CMV-seronegative. Each CDR3 is given with its conserved first and last residue. Each record gives: CDR3 protein, CDR3 DNA, J gene, D gene, clone size, V gene. D genes are given only for firm matches. Some rows have no size entry. The others give once, few or many, or a class for an expanded clone.

CASSLGSVEQYF TGTGCCAGCAGCTTGGGTTCGGTCGAGCAGTACTTC TRBJ2-7 . . TRBV5-6
CASSSSGRQGIVQPQHF TGTGCCAGCAGCTCCTCCGGTCGACAGGGTATCGTTCAGCCCCAGCATTTT TRBJ1-5 TRBD1 . TRBV5-6
CASSESSGTFSYEQYF TGTGCCAGTAGTGAAAGTAGCGGGACCTTTTCCTACGAGCAGTACTTC TRBJ2-7 TRBD2 . TRBV19
CSAQDTGELFF TGCAGTGCTCAGGACACCGGGGAGCTGTTTTTT TRBJ2-2 . . TRBV20-1
CASSLNYRPDTQYF TGTGCCAGCAGTTTAAATTACAGACCAGATACGCAGTATTTT TRBJ2-3 . . TRBV27
CASSFPGQGFGNEQFF TGTGCCAGCAGTTTCCCGGGACAGGGGTTCGGCAATGAGCAGTTCTTC TRBJ2-1 TRBD1 . TRBV2
CASSLYGDRRAGELFF TGTGCCAGCAGCTTATATGGGGACCGGAGGGCCGGGGAGCTGTTTTTT TRBJ2-2 . . TRBV7-8
CATSGFLSYEQYF TGTGCCACCTCAGGTTTCCTCTCCTACGAGCAGTACTTC TRBJ2-7 . . TRBV19
CASSTLTGTFTDTQYF TGTGCCAGCAGTACCCTCACAGGGACCTTCACAGATACGCAGTATTTT TRBJ2-3 . . TRBV27
CAWSVLASGSSNEQFF TGTGCCTGGAGTGTATTAGCTAGCGGGAGTTCTAATGAGCAGTTCTTC TRBJ2-1 TRBD2 . TRBV30
CASRPPYGEINIQYF TGTGCCAGCAGGCCTCCTTACGGGGAAATCAACATTCAGTACTTC TRBJ2-4 . . TRBV6-5
CASSYLGGSGGGELFF TGTGCCAGCAGTTACCTCGGCGGGAGTGGTGGCGGGGAGCTGTTTTTT TRBJ2-2 TRBD2 few TRBV6-6
CASSHRDSPYEQYF TGCGCCAGCAGCCATCGGGACAGCCCCTACGAGCAGTACTTC TRBJ2-7 TRBD1 . TRBV5-6
CASSDRGLLSAYF TGTGCCAGCAGCGACAGGGGACTCCTGAGTGCGTACTTC TRBJ2-7 TRBD1 . TRBV11-2
CASSPGQGRYEQYF TGTGCCAGCAGCCCGGGACAGGGTCGCTACGAGCAGTACTTC TRBJ2-7 TRBD1 . TRBV9
CASSPGVVAGFVYEQYF TGTGCCAGCAGCCCGGGCGTGGTAGCGGGATTCGTCTACGAGCAGTACTTC TRBJ2-7 TRBD2 . TRBV11-2
CASSPGTGPYEQYF TGTGCCAGCAGCCCGGGGACAGGTCCCTACGAGCAGTACTTC TRBJ2-7 TRBD1 . TRBV5-4
CASSLGGYEQYF TGCGCCAGCAGCTTGGGAGGGTACGAGCAGTACTTC TRBJ2-7 . . TRBV5-1
CASNGRTSYNEQFF TGTGCCAGCAATGGGCGGACTAGCTACAATGAGCAGTTCTTC TRBJ2-1 TRBD2 once TRBV27
CASSSDRVANEQFF TGTGCCAGCAGTTCGGACAGGGTCGCCAATGAGCAGTTCTTC TRBJ2-1 TRBD1 . TRBV2
CASSEGLVSNQPQHF TGTGCCAGCAGTGAAGGGCTTGTAAGCAATCAGCCCCAGCATTTT TRBJ1-5 . once TRBV6-1
CASSLVPLAGTEAFF TGTGCCAGCAGCTTAGTCCCACTCGCGGGCACTGAAGCTTTCTTT TRBJ1-1 . . TRBV7-8
CASSSPYRGRTEAFF TGTGCCAGCAGCTCCCCCTACAGGGGGCGCACTGAAGCTTTCTTT TRBJ1-1 TRBD1 . TRBV28
CASSPSSLASEQYF TGTGCCAGCTCACCAAGTAGCCTAGCTAGCGAGCAGTACTTC TRBJ2-7 . . TRBV18
CASSGSPSTDTQYF TGTGCCAGTAGCGGGAGCCCTAGCACAGATACGCAGTATTTT TRBJ2-3 TRBD2 . TRBV2
CASSRDSPSTQYF TGTGCCAGCAGCCGGGACTCCCCAAGTACGCAGTATTTT TRBJ2-3 . . TRBV7-2
CSVVSGSGGYGYTF TGCAGCGTTGTGTCCGGGAGTGGAGGCTATGGCTACACCTTC TRBJ1-2 . . TRBV29-1
CASSSGDFGADTQYF TGTGCCAGCAGCTCGGGGGACTTTGGCGCCGATACGCAGTATTTT TRBJ2-3 . . TRBV7-6
CSVSRTTIVLRALNTEAFF TGCAGCGTTTCAAGAACGACAATAGTCCTACGTGCCCTGAACACTGAAGCTTTCTTT TRBJ1-1 . few TRBV29-1
CASSEGQGRIWDGYTF TGTGCCAGCAGTGAAGGGCAGGGGCGGATCTGGGATGGCTACACCTTC TRBJ1-2 . once TRBV25-1
CASSPDEGELNTEAFF TGTGCCAGCAGTCCCGACGAGGGAGAGCTGAACACTGAAGCTTTCTTT TRBJ1-1 . . TRBV28
CASSAGQGGRQPQHF TGTGCCAGCAGTGCCGGACAGGGAGGGAGACAGCCCCAGCATTTT TRBJ1-5 TRBD1 . TRBV2
CASSLITGSYEQYF TGCGCCAGCAGCTTAATAACAGGGTCCTACGAGCAGTACTTC TRBJ2-7 . once TRBV5-1
CASSLSAKNIQYF TGTGCCAGCAGCCTATCGGCCAAAAACATTCAGTACTTC TRBJ2-4 . . TRBV27
CASRPLAGLTYEQYF TGTGCCAGCAGACCACTGGCGGGCCTCACCTACGAGCAGTACTTC TRBJ2-7 . . TRBV28
CASSFSPAGPLTGELFF TGCGCCAGCAGCTTTTCACCAGCGGGACCCTTAACCGGGGAGCTGTTTTTT TRBJ2-2 TRBD2 once TRBV5-1
CAGGGLAGAGDTQYF TGTGCCGGGGGAGGACTAGCGGGAGCTGGAGATACGCAGTATTTT TRBJ2-3 TRBD2 once TRBV6-1
CASSLGRDTNQPQHF TGTGCCAGCAGCTTAGGCAGGGATACCAATCAGCCCCAGCATTTT TRBJ1-5 . few TRBV7-2
CAAARVDTGELFF TGTGCCGCGGCCAGGGTGGACACCGGGGAGCTGTTTTTT TRBJ2-2 . . TRBV28
CASSPRGGGTEAFF TGTGCCAGCAGCCCCCGCGGGGGGGGTACTGAAGCTTTCTTT TRBJ1-1 . few TRBV9
CAWSHPLASAETQYF TGTGCCTGGAGCCACCCATTGGCTAGCGCAGAGACCCAGTACTTC TRBJ2-5 . . TRBV30
CASSSYGTSGTETQYF TGCGCCAGCAGTTCTTACGGGACTAGCGGGACGGAGACCCAGTACTTC TRBJ2-5 TRBD2 . TRBV5-1
CASSLFWDRVESTQYF TGCGCCAGCAGCTTGTTCTGGGACAGGGTGGAATCTACGCAGTATTTT TRBJ2-3 TRBD1 . TRBV5-1
CASNRPVHNEQFF TGTGCCAGCAACCGTCCAGTTCATAATGAGCAGTTCTTC TRBJ2-1 . . TRBV7-9
CASSPPAGERPYNEQFF TGCGCCAGCAGTCCCCCAGCGGGAGAACGGCCCTACAATGAGCAGTTCTTC TRBJ2-1 TRBD2 . TRBV10-2
CASSEPGGVSYEQYF TGTGCCAGCAGTGAACCCGGCGGCGTCTCCTACGAGCAGTACTTC TRBJ2-7 . . TRBV6-1
CASSEGWRTGGKNGYTF TGTGCCAGCAGTGAAGGGTGGCGGACAGGGGGAAAAAATGGCTACACCTTC TRBJ1-2 TRBD1 . TRBV6-1
CASSVLGQGGEQYF TGTGCCAGCAGCGTCCTGGGACAGGGCGGCGAGCAGTACTTC TRBJ2-7 TRBD1 . TRBV9
CAWRVREGSYEQYF TGTGCCTGGAGGGTCCGGGAGGGTTCCTACGAGCAGTACTTC TRBJ2-7 TRBD2 . TRBV30
CASSLALAGIGDTQYF TGCGCCAGCAGCTTGGCACTAGCGGGAATAGGGGATACGCAGTATTTT TRBJ2-3 TRBD2 . TRBV5-1
CASSLARRGGGGEAFF TGTGCCAGCAGCTTAGCGAGGAGGGGAGGTGGGGGTGAAGCTTTCTTT TRBJ1-1 . . TRBV7-9
CASSIGGLTEAFF TGTGCCAGTAGTATCGGGGGGCTGACTGAAGCTTTCTTT TRBJ1-1 . few TRBV19
CASSDRGLPANEKLFF TGTGCCAGCAGTGATCGTGGGCTTCCGGCTAATGAAAAACTGTTTTTT TRBJ1-4 . . TRBV6-1